This TCR beta chain was sequenced in a study of T cell responses to AZD1222 COVID-19 vaccine. Across the whole study: Second-dose intervals of approximately 4 or approximately 12 weeks were pooled. Notes on the study in general: Clonal diversity was possibly underestimated, and white British individuals and females predominated among donors.

The CDR3 contains 16 residues. V shed 3 bases and J 4 bases; nucleotides not matched to a gene: 7. Germline CDR1 and CDR2: SGHRS and YFSETQ. Sequencing was performed with immunoSEQ multiplex PCR; in TCRdb, only in-frame clones are kept and a portion is missing. The sample lists approximately 80,000 clones; about nine tenths were seen once. Turning to this clone: No antigen is known for it.

Sample: peripheral blood, taken on day 0 of AZD1222 vaccination. This rearrangement joins TRBV5-1 to TRBJ2-1; 10 bases line up with TRBD2. The TCR sequence derives from an adult in good health. The CDR3: CASSSLTSGVYNEQFF. CDR3 nucleotide sequence: TGCGCCAGCAGCTCCCTAACTAGCGGGGTTTACAATGAGCAGTTCTTC. Drawing the rest from reference TRBV5-1 and TRBJ2-1, the complete variable domain is KAGVTQTPRYLIKTRGQQVTLSCSPISGHRSVSWYQQTPGQGLQFLFEYFSETQRNKGNFPGRFSGRQFSNSRSEMNVSTLELGDSALYLCASSSLTSGVYNEQFFGPGTRLTVL.